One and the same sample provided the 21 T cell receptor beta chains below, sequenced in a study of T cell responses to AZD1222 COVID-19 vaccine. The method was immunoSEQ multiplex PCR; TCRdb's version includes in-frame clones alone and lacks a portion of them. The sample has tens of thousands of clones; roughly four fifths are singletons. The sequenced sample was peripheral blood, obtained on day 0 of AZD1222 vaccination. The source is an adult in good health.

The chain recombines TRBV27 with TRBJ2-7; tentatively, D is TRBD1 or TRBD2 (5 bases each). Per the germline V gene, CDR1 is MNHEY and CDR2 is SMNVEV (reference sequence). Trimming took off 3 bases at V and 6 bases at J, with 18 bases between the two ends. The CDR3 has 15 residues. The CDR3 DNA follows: TGTGCCAGCAGTTTTAAATACCTGGGACGGTTCGAGCAGTACTTC. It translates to CASSFKYLGRFEQYF.

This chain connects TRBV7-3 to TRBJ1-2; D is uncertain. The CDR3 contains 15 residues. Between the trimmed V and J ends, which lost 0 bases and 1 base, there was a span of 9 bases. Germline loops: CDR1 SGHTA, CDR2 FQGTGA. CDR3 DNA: TGTGCCAGCAGCTTAACTCGTAACAGTAACTATGGCTACACCTTC. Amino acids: CASSLTRNSNYGYTF.

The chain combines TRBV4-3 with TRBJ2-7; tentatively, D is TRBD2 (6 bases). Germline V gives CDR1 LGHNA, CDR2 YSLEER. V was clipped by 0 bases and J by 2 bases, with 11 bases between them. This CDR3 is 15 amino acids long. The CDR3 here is CASSQEPLAAYEQYF. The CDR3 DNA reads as TGCGCCAGCAGCCAAGAGCCACTAGCAGCCTACGAGCAGTACTTC.

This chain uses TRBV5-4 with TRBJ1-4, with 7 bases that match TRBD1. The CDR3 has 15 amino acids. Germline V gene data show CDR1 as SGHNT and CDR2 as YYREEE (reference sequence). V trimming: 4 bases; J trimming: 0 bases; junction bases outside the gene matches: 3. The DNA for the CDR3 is TGTGCCAGCAGCAGGGACAGTGCAACTAATGAAAAACTGTTTTTT. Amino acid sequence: CASSRDSATNEKLFF.

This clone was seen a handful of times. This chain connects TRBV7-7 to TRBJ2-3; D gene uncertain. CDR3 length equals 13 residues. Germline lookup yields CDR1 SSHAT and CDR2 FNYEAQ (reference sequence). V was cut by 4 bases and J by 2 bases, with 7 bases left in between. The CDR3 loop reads CASSSSYTDTQYF. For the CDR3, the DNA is TGTGCCAGCAGCTCGTCTTACACAGATACGCAGTATTTT.

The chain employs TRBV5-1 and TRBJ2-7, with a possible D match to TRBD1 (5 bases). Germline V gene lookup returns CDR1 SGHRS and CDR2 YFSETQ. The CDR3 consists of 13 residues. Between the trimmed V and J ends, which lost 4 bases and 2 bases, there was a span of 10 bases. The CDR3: CASSKTATYEQYF. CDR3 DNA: TGCGCCAGCAGCAAGACAGCTACCTACGAGCAGTACTTC. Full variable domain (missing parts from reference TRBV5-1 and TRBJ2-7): KAGVTQTPRYLIKTRGQQVTLSCSPISGHRSVSWYQQTPGQGLQFLFEYFSETQRNKGNFPGRFSGRQFSNSRSEMNVSTLELGDSALYLCASSKTATYEQYFGPGTRLTVT.

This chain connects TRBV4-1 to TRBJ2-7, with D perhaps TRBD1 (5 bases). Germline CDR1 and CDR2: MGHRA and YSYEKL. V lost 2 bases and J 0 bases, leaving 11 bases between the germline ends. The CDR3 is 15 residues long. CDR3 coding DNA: TGCGCCAGCAGCCAAACAAGACAGAGCTCCTACGAGCAGTACTTC. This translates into CASSQTRQSSYEQYF.

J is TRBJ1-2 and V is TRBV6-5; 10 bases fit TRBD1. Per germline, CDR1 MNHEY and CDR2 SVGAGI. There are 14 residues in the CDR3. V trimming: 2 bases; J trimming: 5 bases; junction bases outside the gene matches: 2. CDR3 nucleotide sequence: TGTGCCAGCAGTTACGGGACAGGGGTTTATGGCTACACCTTC. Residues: CASSYGTGVYGYTF.

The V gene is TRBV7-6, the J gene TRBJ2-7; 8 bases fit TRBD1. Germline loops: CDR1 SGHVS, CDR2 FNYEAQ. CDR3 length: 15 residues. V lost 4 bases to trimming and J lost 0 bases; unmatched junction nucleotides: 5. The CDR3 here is CASSSWTGSSYEQYF. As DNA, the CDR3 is TGTGCCAGCAGCTCCTGGACAGGGAGCTCCTACGAGCAGTACTTC.

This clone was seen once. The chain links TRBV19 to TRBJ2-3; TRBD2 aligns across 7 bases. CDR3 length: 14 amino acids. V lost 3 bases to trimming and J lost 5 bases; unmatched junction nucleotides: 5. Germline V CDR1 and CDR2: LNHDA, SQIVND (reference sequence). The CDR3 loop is CASSITAGEDTQYF. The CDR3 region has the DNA TGTGCCAGTAGTATCACGGCGGGGGAAGATACGCAGTATTTT.

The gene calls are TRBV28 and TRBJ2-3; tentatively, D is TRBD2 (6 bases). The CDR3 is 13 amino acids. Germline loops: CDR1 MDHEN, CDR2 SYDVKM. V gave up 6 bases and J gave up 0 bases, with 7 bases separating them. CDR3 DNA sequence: TGTGCCAGCAGGGACTATAGCACAGATACGCAGTATTTT. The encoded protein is CASRDYSTDTQYF.

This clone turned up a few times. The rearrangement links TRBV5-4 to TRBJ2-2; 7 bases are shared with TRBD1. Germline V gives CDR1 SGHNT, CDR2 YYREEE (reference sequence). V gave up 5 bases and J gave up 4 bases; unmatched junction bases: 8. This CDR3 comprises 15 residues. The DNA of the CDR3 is TGTGCCAGCAGGGACATGGCAGGGGGCACCGGGGAGCTGTTTTTT. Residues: CASRDMAGGTGELFF. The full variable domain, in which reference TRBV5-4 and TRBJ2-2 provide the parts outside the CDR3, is ETGVTQSPTHLIKTRGQQVTLRCSSQSGHNTVSWYQQALGQGPQFIFQYYREEENGRGNFPPRFSGLQFPNYSSELNVNALELDDSALYLCASRDMAGGTGELFFGEGSRLTVL.

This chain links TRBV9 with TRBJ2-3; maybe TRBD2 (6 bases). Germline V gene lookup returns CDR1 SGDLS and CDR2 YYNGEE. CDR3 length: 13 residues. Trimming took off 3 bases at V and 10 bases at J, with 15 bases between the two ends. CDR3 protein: CASSGGDRGAQYF. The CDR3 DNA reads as TGTGCCAGCAGCGGGGGGGACCGAGGAGCGCAGTATTTT.

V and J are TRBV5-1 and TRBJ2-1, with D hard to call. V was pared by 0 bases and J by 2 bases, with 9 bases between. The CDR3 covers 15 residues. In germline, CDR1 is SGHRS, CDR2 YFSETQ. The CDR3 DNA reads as TGCGCCAGCAGCTTGGGTGGAGCTACCTACAATGAGCAGTTCTTC. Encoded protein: CASSLGGATYNEQFF.

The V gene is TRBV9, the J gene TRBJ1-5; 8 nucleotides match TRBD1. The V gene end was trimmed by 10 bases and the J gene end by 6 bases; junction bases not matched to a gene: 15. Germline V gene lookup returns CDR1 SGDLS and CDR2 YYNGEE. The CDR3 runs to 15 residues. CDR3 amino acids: CASPRGSRGRQPQHF. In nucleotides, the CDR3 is TGTGCCTCCCCAAGAGGGAGCAGGGGGCGTCAGCCCCAGCATTTT.

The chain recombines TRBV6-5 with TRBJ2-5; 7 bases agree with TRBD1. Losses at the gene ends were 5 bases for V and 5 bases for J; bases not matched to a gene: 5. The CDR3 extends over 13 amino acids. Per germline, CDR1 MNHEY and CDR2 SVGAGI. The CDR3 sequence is CASSRGRGETQYF. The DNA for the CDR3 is TGTGCCAGCAGTAGGGGGCGCGGGGAGACCCAGTACTTC.

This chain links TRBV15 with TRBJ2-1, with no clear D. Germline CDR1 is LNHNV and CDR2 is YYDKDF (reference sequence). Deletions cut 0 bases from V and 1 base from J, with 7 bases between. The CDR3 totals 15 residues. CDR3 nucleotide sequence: TGTGCCACCAGCAGAGATTCTGGGTCCTACAATGAGCAGTTCTTC. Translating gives CATSRDSGSYNEQFF.

For the CDR3, the DNA is TGTGCCAGCAGCGTACTACCTGAGCGGGGCGCGATACTTAATGAGCAGTTCTTC. This translates into CASSVLPERGAILNEQFF. The chain employs TRBV9 and TRBJ2-1; the match to TRBD2 covers 7 bases. Trimming at V came to 1 base and at J to 7 bases, leaving 17 bases not matched to a gene. CDR1 and CDR2 (germline): SGDLS, YYNGEE. The CDR3 spans 18 residues.

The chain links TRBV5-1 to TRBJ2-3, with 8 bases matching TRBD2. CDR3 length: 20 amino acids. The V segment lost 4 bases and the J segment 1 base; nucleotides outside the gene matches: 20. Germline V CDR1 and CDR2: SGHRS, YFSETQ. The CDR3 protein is CASSPARGAGDLMGTDTQYF. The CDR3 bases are TGCGCCAGCAGCCCCGCTAGGGGAGCGGGGGATTTGATGGGCACAGATACGCAGTATTTT.

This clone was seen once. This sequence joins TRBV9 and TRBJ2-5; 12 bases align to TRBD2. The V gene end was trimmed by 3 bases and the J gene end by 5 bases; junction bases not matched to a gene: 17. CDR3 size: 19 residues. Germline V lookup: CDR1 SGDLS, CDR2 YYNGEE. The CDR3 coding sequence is TGTGCCAGCAGCGCCGCGACTAGCGGGGGCCAAGGAGGTGGGGAGACCCAGTACTTC. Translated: CASSAATSGGQGGGETQYF.

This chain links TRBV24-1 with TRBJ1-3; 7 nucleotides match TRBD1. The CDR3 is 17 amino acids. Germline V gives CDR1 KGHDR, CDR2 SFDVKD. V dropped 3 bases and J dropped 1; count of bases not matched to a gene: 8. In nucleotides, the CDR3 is TGTGCCACCAGTGATGGGGACAGTTTGGGTTCTGGAAACACCATATATTTT. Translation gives CATSDGDSLGSGNTIYF.